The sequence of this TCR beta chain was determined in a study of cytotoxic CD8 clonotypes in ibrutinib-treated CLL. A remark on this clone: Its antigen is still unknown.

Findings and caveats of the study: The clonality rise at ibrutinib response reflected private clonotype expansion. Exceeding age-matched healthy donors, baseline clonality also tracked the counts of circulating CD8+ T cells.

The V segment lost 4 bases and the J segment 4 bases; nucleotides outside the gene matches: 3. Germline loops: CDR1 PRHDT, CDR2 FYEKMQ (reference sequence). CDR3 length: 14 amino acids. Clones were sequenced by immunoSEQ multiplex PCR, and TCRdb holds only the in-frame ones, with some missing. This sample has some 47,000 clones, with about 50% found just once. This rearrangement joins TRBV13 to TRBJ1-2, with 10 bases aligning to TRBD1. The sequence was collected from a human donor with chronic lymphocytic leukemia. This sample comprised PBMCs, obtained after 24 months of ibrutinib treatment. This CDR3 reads CASSSGQGGYGYTF. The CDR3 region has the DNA TGTGCCAGCAGCTCTGGACAGGGGGGCTATGGCTACACCTTC.